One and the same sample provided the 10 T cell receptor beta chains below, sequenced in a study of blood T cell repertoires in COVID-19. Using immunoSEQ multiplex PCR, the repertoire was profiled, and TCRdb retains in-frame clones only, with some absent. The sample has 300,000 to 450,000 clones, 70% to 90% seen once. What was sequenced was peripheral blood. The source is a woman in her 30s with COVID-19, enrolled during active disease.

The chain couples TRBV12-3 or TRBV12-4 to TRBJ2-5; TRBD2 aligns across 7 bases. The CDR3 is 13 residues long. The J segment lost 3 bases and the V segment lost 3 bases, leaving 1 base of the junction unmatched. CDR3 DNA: TGTGCCAGCAGTTTCCTAGCGGAAGAGACCCAGTACTTC. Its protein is CASSFLAEETQYF.

CDR3: CATSDADRERYNEQFF. The CDR3 DNA follows: TGTGCCACCAGTGACGCGGACAGGGAGAGGTACAATGAGCAGTTCTTC. The chain employs TRBV24-1 and TRBJ2-1; TRBD1 agrees at 8 bases. The CDR3 consists of 16 residues. Germline loops: CDR1 KGHDR, CDR2 SFDVKD. The V segment lost 4 bases and the J segment 4 bases; nucleotides outside the gene matches: 8.

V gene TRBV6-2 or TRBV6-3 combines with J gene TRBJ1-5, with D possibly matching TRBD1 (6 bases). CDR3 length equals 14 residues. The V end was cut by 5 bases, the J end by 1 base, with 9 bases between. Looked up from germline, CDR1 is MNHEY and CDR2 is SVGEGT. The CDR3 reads CASSPGQSNQPQHF. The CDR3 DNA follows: TGTGCCAGCAGTCCAGGACAGAGCAATCAGCCCCAGCATTTT.

The chain's CDR3 is CASRREIGPYEQYF. The CDR3 coding sequence is TGTGCCAGCAGGCGGGAAATTGGGCCTTACGAGCAGTACTTC. J is TRBJ2-7 and V is TRBV27; possibly TRBD2 for D (6 bases). The CDR3 is 14 residues long. CDR1 is MNHEY, CDR2 SMNVEV, per germline (reference sequence). The V end lost 6 bases, the J end lost 4 bases, and 16 bases lay between the germline ends.

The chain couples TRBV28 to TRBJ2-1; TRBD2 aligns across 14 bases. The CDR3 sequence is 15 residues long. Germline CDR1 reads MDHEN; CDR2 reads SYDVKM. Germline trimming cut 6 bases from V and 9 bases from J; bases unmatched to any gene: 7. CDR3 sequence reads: CASRPGTSGSFEQFF. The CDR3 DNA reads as TGTGCCAGCAGACCCGGGACTAGCGGGAGTTTTGAGCAGTTCTTC.

CDR3 bases: TGTGCCAGCAGCTTTAGCGGGGAAGAGACCCAGTACTTC. Translation gives CASSFSGEETQYF. The V gene is TRBV11-3, the J gene TRBJ2-5, with 8 positions matching TRBD2. V lost 3 bases and J lost 3; bases outside the gene matches: 0. This CDR3 comprises 13 residues. The V gene's germline CDR1 is SGHNT and CDR2 YENEEA.

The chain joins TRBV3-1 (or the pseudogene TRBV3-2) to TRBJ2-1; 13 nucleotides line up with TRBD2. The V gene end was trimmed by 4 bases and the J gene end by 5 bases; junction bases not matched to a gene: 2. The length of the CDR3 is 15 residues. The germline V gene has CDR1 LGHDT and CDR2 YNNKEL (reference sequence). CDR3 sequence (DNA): TGTGCCAGCAGCCCAGGACTAGCGGGGGACAATGAGCAGTTCTTC. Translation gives CASSPGLAGDNEQFF.

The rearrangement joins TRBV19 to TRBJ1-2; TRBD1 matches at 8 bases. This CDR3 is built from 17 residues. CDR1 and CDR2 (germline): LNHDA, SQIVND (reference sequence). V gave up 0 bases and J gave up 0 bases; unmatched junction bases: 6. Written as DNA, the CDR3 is TGTGCCAGTAGTATAGACGGACAGGGTTGGACTAACTATGGCTACACCTTC. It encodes CASSIDGQGWTNYGYTF.

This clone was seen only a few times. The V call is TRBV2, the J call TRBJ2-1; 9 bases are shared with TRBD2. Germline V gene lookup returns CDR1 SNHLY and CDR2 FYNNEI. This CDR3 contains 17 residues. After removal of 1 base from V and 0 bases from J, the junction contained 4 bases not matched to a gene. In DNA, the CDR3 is TGTGCCAGCAGTGAAGGGTTTAGCGGGAGCTCCTACAATGAGCAGTTCTTC. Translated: CASSEGFSGSSYNEQFF.

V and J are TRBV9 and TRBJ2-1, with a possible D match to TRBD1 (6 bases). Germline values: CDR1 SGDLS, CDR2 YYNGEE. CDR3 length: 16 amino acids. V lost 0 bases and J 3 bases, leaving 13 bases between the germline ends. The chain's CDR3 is CASSVGLQGYYNEQFF. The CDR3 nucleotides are TGTGCCAGCAGCGTAGGATTGCAGGGGTACTACAATGAGCAGTTCTTC.